The 28 T cell receptor beta chains below all came from one sample that was sequenced in a study of T-cell reconstitution after alpha-beta-depleted transplantation in children. A TCRbeta library incorporating unique molecular identifiers was prepared. Each CDR3 protein gets one entry after TCRdb re-called the PCR reads with MiXCR. Of over 300,000 distinct CDR3 sequences in the sample, 10% were seen once. Material: PBMCs from the stem cell graft donor, obtained from the stem cell graft. Receptor source: a human donor who donated a stem cell graft to a child with acute lymphoblastic leukemia.

This clonotype was detected a few times. The chain combines TRBV9 with TRBJ2-2; TRBD2 aligns across 12 bases. The CDR3 is 17 residues long. The germline V gene has CDR1 SGDLS and CDR2 YYNGEE. Unmatched junction bases numbered 3, after V lost 3 bases and J lost 0 bases. CDR3 in DNA: TGTGCCAGCAGCGCACGGACTAGCGGGGCGAACACCGGGGAGCTGTTTTTT. This translates into CASSARTSGANTGELFF.

The rearrangement joins TRBV6-2 or TRBV6-3 to TRBJ2-3; 7 bases align to TRBD1. The CDR3 spans 19 residues. CDR1 is MNHEY, CDR2 SVGEGT, per germline. The ends lost 2 bases at V and 4 bases at J; junction bases unmatched: 18. Here the CDR3 DNA reads TGTGCCAGCAGTTACCGAGTCGGACAGGCGAAGTATGGGCCAGATACGCAGTATTTT. Translating it yields CASSYRVGQAKYGPDTQYF.

This clonotype has more than one count but fewer than ten. The chain carries TRBV7-9 and TRBJ2-7; D is unclear. Trimming took off 1 base at V and 2 bases at J, with 12 bases between the two ends. The CDR3 is 15 residues long. CDR1 is SEHNR, CDR2 FQNEAQ, per germline (reference sequence). CDR3 region: CASSLVVTDPYEQYF. In DNA form, the CDR3 reads TGTGCCAGCAGCTTAGTCGTTACAGATCCCTACGAGCAGTACTTC.

This clonotype turned up a few times. This chain links TRBV27 with TRBJ2-3; maybe TRBD2 (6 bases). This CDR3 has 15 amino acids. Germline V gene data show CDR1 as MNHEY and CDR2 as SMNVEV (reference sequence). Between the trimmed V and J ends, which lost 3 bases and 0 bases, there was a span of 10 bases. In DNA form, the CDR3 reads TGTGCCAGCAGTTTTGCCGGGACTAGCACAGATACGCAGTATTTT. This gives the protein CASSFAGTSTDTQYF.

The sample holds a few counts of this clonotype. This sequence joins TRBV2 and TRBJ2-3, with TRBD1 matching over 8 bases. Trimming took 6 bases from V and 4 from J; bases not matched to a gene: 15. Germline V CDR1 and CDR2: SNHLY, FYNNEI. The length of the CDR3 is 17 residues. This CDR3 is CASRGGQVKIRADTQYF. Written as DNA, the CDR3 is TGTGCCAGCAGAGGGGGACAGGTAAAGATTCGCGCAGATACGCAGTATTTT. Filled out from reference TRBV2 and TRBJ2-3, the complete variable domain reads EPEVTQTPSHQVTQMGQEVILRCVPISNHLYFYWYRQILGQKVEFLVSFYNNEISEKSEIFDDQFSVERPDGSNFTLKIRSTKLEDSAMYFCASRGGQVKIRADTQYFGPGTRLTVL.

This clonotype occurred a few times. This chain uses TRBV12-3 or TRBV12-4 with TRBJ2-3, with 14 nucleotides matching TRBD2. Trimming at V came to 8 bases and at J to 0 bases, leaving 4 bases not matched to a gene. This CDR3 comprises 16 residues. In DNA form, the CDR3 reads TGTGCCAGCGGCTGGACTAGCGGGGGGAGCACAGATACGCAGTATTTT. This sequence encodes CASGWTSGGSTDTQYF.

This clonotype was picked up many times. The chain is built from TRBV12-3 or TRBV12-4 and TRBJ2-3, with a tentative D call TRBD2 (6 bases). V lost 3 bases, J lost 1 base, and 14 bases lay in between. The CDR3 has 16 residues. The CDR3 loop is CASSFSLARGTDTQYF. Here the CDR3 DNA reads TGTGCCAGCAGTTTTTCTCTAGCGAGGGGCACAGATACGCAGTATTTT.

This clonotype was seen only a few times. The genes are TRBV20-1 and TRBJ2-1, with D perhaps TRBD2 (6 bases). The CDR3 is 14 amino acids. Per the germline V gene, CDR1 is DFQATT and CDR2 is SNEGSKA (reference sequence). V lost 3 bases, J lost 10 bases, and 19 bases lay in between. As DNA, the CDR3 is TGCAGTGCTAGCTTCGGCGGGAACTCCCGGGAGCAGTTCTTC. Its translation is CSASFGGNSREQFF.

The J gene is TRBJ2-3, the V gene TRBV5-4, with TRBD2 identical over 8 bases. The germline gives CDR1 SGHNT, CDR2 YYREEE (reference sequence). V gave up 4 bases and J gave up 1 base; unmatched junction bases: 5. The CDR3 length is 15 residues. The CDR3 here is CASSLLAEGTDTQYF. The CDR3 DNA reads TGTGCCAGCAGCCTACTAGCGGAGGGCACAGATACGCAGTATTTT.

The chain employs TRBV6-1 and TRBJ2-5, with a possible D match to TRBD2 (6 bases). The CDR3 spans 13 residues. Germline values: CDR1 MNHNS, CDR2 SASEGT. Trimming cost V 4 bases and J 5 bases, with 11 bases left between them. CDR3 coding DNA: TGTGCCAGCAGTGCGGACGGAGGGGAGACCCAGTACTTC. Its translation: CASSADGGETQYF.

The J gene is TRBJ2-3, the V gene TRBV11-2; D remains unclear. Trimming took 1 base from V and 1 from J, leaving 9 bases between them. This CDR3 is 15 amino acids long. Germline assignment: CDR1 SGHAT and CDR2 FQNNGV. The CDR3 sequence is CASSLGVLRTDTQYF. The CDR3 DNA reads TGTGCCAGCAGCTTAGGGGTTCTTCGCACAGATACGCAGTATTTT.

The table lists this clonotype with many counts. The chain is built from TRBV28 and TRBJ2-7; unclear D gene. The germline V gene encodes CDR1 MDHEN and CDR2 SYDVKM. CDR3 length: 15 residues. V lost 3 bases to trimming and J lost 4 bases, with 16 bases between them. The CDR3 DNA sequence: TGTGCCAGCAGTTTTTTTATGGGATTCAAATACGAGCAGTACTTC. Translating it yields CASSFFMGFKYEQYF.

The rearrangement joins TRBV4-2 to TRBJ1-5; TRBD1 aligns across 9 bases. CDR3 size: 15 residues. V lost 3 bases to trimming and J lost 6 bases; unmatched junction nucleotides: 6. The germline V gene encodes CDR1 LGHNA and CDR2 YNFKEQ. The CDR3 spells CASSQTQGAAQPQHF. The CDR3 DNA reads as TGTGCCAGCAGCCAGACACAGGGGGCGGCTCAGCCCCAGCATTTT.

In this sample, this clonotype turned up a few times. This chain uses TRBV29-1 with TRBJ2-3, with a tentative D call TRBD1 (5 bases). V gave up 4 bases and J gave up 9 bases, with 14 bases separating them. In germline, CDR1 is SQVTM, CDR2 ANQGSEA. CDR3 length equals 12 residues. CDR3 nucleotide sequence: TGCAGCGTTGCTACCCAGGGCCCCACGCAGTATTTT. Translation: CSVATQGPTQYF.

The gene calls are TRBV29-1 and TRBJ1-2; D might be TRBD1 (5 bases). Looked up from germline, CDR1 is SQVTM and CDR2 is ANQGSEA. Trimming took 4 bases from V and 3 from J, leaving 15 bases between them. This CDR3 contains 14 residues. Here the CDR3 DNA reads TGCAGCGTTGGGGGGATAGGGGCGGACTATGGCTACACCTTC. Protein product: CSVGGIGADYGYTF. The full variable domain, in which reference TRBV29-1 and TRBJ1-2 provide the parts outside the CDR3, is SAVISQKPSRDICQRGTSLTIQCQVDSQVTMMFWYRQQPGQSLTLIATANQGSEATYESGFVIDKFPISRPNLTFSTLTVSNMSPEDSSIYLCSVGGIGADYGYTFGSGTRLTVV.

The V and J genes are TRBV18 and TRBJ2-1, with D possibly TRBD1 on 7 matching bases. Trimming took off 3 bases at V and 15 bases at J, with 15 bases between the two ends. This CDR3 is 12 amino acids long. The germline V gene encodes CDR1 KGHSH and CDR2 LQKENI. CDR3 protein: CASSPRDREAFF. CDR3 nucleotides: TGTGCCAGCTCACCCCGAGACAGGGAGGCGTTCTTC.

This clonotype was counted ten times or more. V gene TRBV6-1 combines with J gene TRBJ1-1, with D possibly matching TRBD1 (6 bases). The CDR3 covers 14 residues. Germline V gene lookup returns CDR1 MNHNS and CDR2 SASEGT. Trimming shortened V by 8 bases and J by 1 base, and 14 bases separated the two germline ends. CDR3 region: CASDEGTPNTEAFF. For the CDR3, the DNA is TGTGCCAGCGATGAAGGGACACCGAACACTGAAGCTTTCTTT.

This clonotype was counted at least ten times. The rearrangement joins TRBV7-9 to TRBJ2-1; D unresolved. Germline CDR1 SEHNR, CDR2 FQNEAQ (reference sequence). This CDR3 is 13 amino acids long. Deletions cut 3 bases from V and 3 bases from J, with 6 bases between. For the CDR3, the DNA is TGTGCCAGCAGCTTCAATAACTACAATGAGCAGTTCTTC. Its protein is CASSFNNYNEQFF.

This clonotype has a count of ten or more. CDR3 nucleotide sequence: TGTGCCAGCAGTTACTTTGGGACTAGCGCGGAGCAGTTCTTC. It encodes CASSYFGTSAEQFF. The chain employs TRBV6-2 or TRBV6-3 and TRBJ2-1; 10 nucleotides agree with TRBD2. V lost 1 base to trimming and J lost 10 bases; unmatched junction nucleotides: 4. The CDR3 spans 14 residues. Germline CDR1 is MNHEY and CDR2 is SVGEGT.

This clonotype was observed at least ten times. The V call is TRBV20-1, the J call TRBJ2-7, with 11 bases matching TRBD2. The CDR3 spans 14 residues. V trimming: 7 bases; J trimming: 2 bases; junction bases outside the gene matches: 7. Per the germline V gene, CDR1 is DFQATT and CDR2 is SNEGSKA (reference sequence). The CDR3 is CSVVAGGLTYEQYF. The CDR3 DNA reads TGCAGTGTCGTAGCGGGAGGGCTGACCTACGAGCAGTACTTC.

This clonotype was observed at least ten times. The V call is TRBV28, the J call TRBJ2-5; D is undetermined. This CDR3 has 12 amino acids. Germline assignment: CDR1 MDHEN and CDR2 SYDVKM. V lost 4 bases, J lost 2 bases, and 5 bases lay in between. For the CDR3, the DNA is TGTGCCAGCAGTTCGGGTCAAGAGACCCAGTACTTC. It encodes CASSSGQETQYF. Supplemented by reference TRBV28 and TRBJ2-5, the full variable domain reads DVKVTQSSRYLVKRTGEKVFLECVQDMDHENMFWYRQDPGLGLRLIYFSYDVKMKEKGDIPEGYSVSREKKERFSLILESASTNQTSMYLCASSSGQETQYFGPGTRLLVL.

The chain combines TRBV6-2 or TRBV6-3 with TRBJ2-7; D uncertain. CDR3 length: 13 amino acids. The V gene's germline CDR1 is MNHEY and CDR2 SVGEGT. V was clipped by 2 bases and J by 2 bases, with 7 bases between them. The CDR3: CASSYPSPYEQYF. The CDR3 DNA sequence: TGTGCCAGCAGTTACCCATCGCCCTACGAGCAGTACTTC.

CDR3: CASSYPGLNPYTSTDTQYF. The DNA of the CDR3 is TGTGCCAGCAGTTATCCCGGTCTCAACCCCTACACTAGCACAGATACGCAGTATTTT. The chain has TRBV11-1 and TRBJ2-3; D unclear. Trimming removed 6 bases from V and 0 bases from J, with 25 bases in between. The CDR3 is made up of 19 amino acids. From germline, CDR1 is SGHAT and CDR2 FQDESV (reference sequence).

The J gene is TRBJ2-1, the V gene TRBV12-3 or TRBV12-4; possible D gene TRBD2, 5 bases. The CDR3 extends over 16 amino acids. Trimming took off 3 bases at V and 2 bases at J, with 14 bases between the two ends. CDR3 protein: CASSLSVGATYNEQFF. CDR3 sequence (DNA): TGTGCCAGCAGTTTGAGCGTGGGAGCGACCTACAATGAGCAGTTCTTC.

This clonotype was counted many times. The chain links TRBV5-1 to TRBJ2-3; 7 bases are shared with TRBD1. The CDR3 is 14 amino acids. Looked up from germline, CDR1 is SGHRS and CDR2 is YFSETQ. Losses at the gene ends were 5 bases for V and 0 bases for J; bases not matched to a gene: 3. CDR3 DNA sequence: TGCGCCAGCAGTGGGACAGCGAGCACAGATACGCAGTATTTT. Residues: CASSGTASTDTQYF.

The chain is built from TRBV7-9 and TRBJ1-1, with D possibly being TRBD1 (5 bases). CDR1 is SEHNR and CDR2 is FQNEAQ in the germline V gene (reference sequence). The CDR3 has 14 residues. The V and J ends lost 1 base and 7 bases respectively, with 13 bases between them. The CDR3 sequence: CASSLVMGQVEAFF. The DNA of the CDR3 is TGTGCCAGCAGCTTAGTCATGGGGCAGGTTGAAGCTTTCTTT.

This clonotype was counted at least ten times. The chain's CDR3 is CASSVDGFTGELFF. In nucleotides, the CDR3 is TGTGCCAGCAGCGTAGATGGGTTCACCGGGGAGCTGTTTTTT. This rearrangement joins TRBV9 to TRBJ2-2; D not certain. Germline assignment: CDR1 SGDLS and CDR2 YYNGEE. The CDR3 has 14 residues. V lost 0 bases and J lost 4, with 7 bases in between.

This clonotype was seen at least ten times. V usage is TRBV20-1 and J usage is TRBJ1-2, with unresolved D. The CDR3 extends over 13 amino acids. Germline V lookup: CDR1 DFQATT, CDR2 SNEGSKA (reference sequence). The V gene lost 1 base and the J gene lost 8 bases, with 14 bases spanning the gap. Written as DNA, the CDR3 is TGCAGTGCTAGAGTAACAAGGGAGAGGGGCTACACCTTC. This sequence encodes CSARVTRERGYTF.